This TCR beta chain was recovered during a study of OX40 agonist ivuxolimab in advanced cancers. With regard to the full study: Ivuxolimab was a fully human IgG2 agonistic monoclonal antibody targeting the costimulatory receptor OX40 (CD134). Of the 50 or so patients in dose escalation, around 20 had hepatocellular carcinoma, around 15 had melanoma, 9 had renal cell carcinoma and 9 had head and neck cancer. Patients were allowed to have had prior anti-PD-1, anti-PD-L1 or anti-CTLA-4 therapy, and around 37% of the dose-escalation patients had previously received checkpoint inhibitors. The monotherapy dose-escalation portion (N of about 50 patients) of the phase I ivuxolimab trial is reported in the paper. The point of sequencing TCRbeta in the periphery was to test whether ivuxolimab changed TCR sequence diversity and drove clonal T-cell expansion. In the dose-escalation cohort, approximately 80% of patients were male, and the mean age was 60 years with a range of roughly 20 to 80. Partial responses were achieved by three dose-escalation patients, of whom one had hepatocellular carcinoma and two had cutaneous melanoma. Intravenous ivuxolimab was administered to patients every 2 weeks at six dose levels: 0.01, 0.1, 0.3, 1.5, 3 and 10 mg/kg.

Patients with autoimmune disease history or receiving systemic immunosuppression were excluded from the trial. Peripheral blood for TCR sequencing was collected from all dose cohorts at baseline, on cycle 4 day 1, and on cycle 7 day 1. Samples were obtained from an open-label, multicenter, first-in-human phase I dose-escalation trial of ivuxolimab. Adults with locally advanced or metastatic melanoma, renal cell carcinoma, hepatocellular carcinoma or head and neck squamous cell carcinoma were enrolled in the trial. CD4+ and CD8+ T cells were sorted separately from peripheral blood before TCR sequencing. The full study reports these points: In the 0.1-3.0 mg/kg groups, partial responders were among the patients with the lowest normalized peripheral clonal expansion, particularly in CD8+ T cells. Antigen specificity was not determined for the clonally expanded peripheral T cells. Low levels of normalized T-cell clonal expansion were also seen in some patients who did not respond. After ivuxolimab, expanded clones were on average more numerous among CD8+ T cells than among CD4+ T cells. At doses of 0.1 to 3.0 mg/kg, clonal expansion of both CD4+ and CD8+ blood T cells was observed from baseline to week 6.

For CDR1 and CDR2, the germline V gene (reference sequence) lists GTSNPN and SVGIG. Unmatched junction bases come to 5, with V trimmed by 5 bases and J by 8 bases. Measured from the cysteine to the phenylalanine, the CDR3 is 13 residues long. Only the CDR3 part of the read is kept: 39 bases, read in frame from the first base. This clone turned up a few times. No cognate antigen has been identified for it. No clone much larger than this one lies a single base away; base qualities are absent. Genomic DNA was isolated from the sorted cells so that the TCRbeta CDR3 region could be sequenced. The immunoSEQ Assay was used for sequencing of TCRbeta CDR3 regions. TCRdb provides this immuneACCESS table in a form limited to in-frame rearrangements. Some clones are lacking; in checked studies, under half of them reflect an unresolved V gene, and why the rest are absent is not known. The sample yields some 64,000 clones; around 90% were counted once. The ten largest clones represent 0.67% of the sample.

The sample consisted of CD4+ or CD8+ T cells sorted from blood, taken in a trial of the OX40 agonist ivuxolimab. The sequence derives from an adult with an advanced solid tumor such as melanoma, head and neck, liver or kidney cancer. The sequence links TRBV30 to TRBJ2-4; 11 bases in the middle match TRBD2. The CDR3 in this case is CAWAGTSGYIQYF. The sequenced DNA: TGTGCCTGGGCCGGGACTAGCGGATACATTCAGTACTTC.